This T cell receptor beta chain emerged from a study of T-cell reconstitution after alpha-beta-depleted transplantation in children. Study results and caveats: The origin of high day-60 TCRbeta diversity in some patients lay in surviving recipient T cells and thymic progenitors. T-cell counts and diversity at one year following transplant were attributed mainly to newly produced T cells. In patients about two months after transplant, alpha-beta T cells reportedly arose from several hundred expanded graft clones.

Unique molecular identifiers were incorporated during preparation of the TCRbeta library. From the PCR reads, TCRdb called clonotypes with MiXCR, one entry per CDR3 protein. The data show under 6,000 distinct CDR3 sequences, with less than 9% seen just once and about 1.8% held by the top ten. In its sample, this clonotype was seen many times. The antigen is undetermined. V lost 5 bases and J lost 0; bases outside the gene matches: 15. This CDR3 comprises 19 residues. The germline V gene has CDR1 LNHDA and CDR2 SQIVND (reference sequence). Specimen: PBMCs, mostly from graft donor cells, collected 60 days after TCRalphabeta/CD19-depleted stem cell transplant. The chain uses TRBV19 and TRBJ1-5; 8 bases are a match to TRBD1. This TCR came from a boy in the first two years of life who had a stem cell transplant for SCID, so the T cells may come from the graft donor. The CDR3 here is CASSSPQGARGYSNQPQHF. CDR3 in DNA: TGTGCCAGTAGTTCCCCCCAGGGGGCGAGGGGATATAGCAATCAGCCCCAGCATTTT. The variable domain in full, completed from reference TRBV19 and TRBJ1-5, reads DGGITQSPKYLFRKEGQNVTLSCEQNLNHDAMYWYRQDPGQGLRLIYYSQIVNDFQKGDIAEGYSVSREKKESFPLTVTSAQKNPTAFYLCASSSPQGARGYSNQPQHFGDGTRLSIL.